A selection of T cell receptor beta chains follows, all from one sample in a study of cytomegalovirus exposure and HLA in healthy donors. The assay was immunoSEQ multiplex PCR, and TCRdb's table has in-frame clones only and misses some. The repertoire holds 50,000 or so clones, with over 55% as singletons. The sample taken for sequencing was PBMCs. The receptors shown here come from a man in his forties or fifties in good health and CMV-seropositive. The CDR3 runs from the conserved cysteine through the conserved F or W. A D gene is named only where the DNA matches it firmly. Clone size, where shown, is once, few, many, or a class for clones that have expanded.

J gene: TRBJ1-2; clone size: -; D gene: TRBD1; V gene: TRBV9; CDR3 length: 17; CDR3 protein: CASSVVRTGSRNDGYTF; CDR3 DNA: TGTGCCAGCAGCGTAGTACGGACAGGGTCTAGAAACGACGGCTACACCTTC
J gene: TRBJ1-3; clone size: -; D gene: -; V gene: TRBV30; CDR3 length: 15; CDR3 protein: CAWSGGLARGNTIYF; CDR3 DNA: TGTGCCTGGAGTGGTGGGCTAGCGAGGGGAAACACCATATATTTT
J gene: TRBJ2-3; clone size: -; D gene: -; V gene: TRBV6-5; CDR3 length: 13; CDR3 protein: CASRLSGSDTQYF; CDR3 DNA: TGTGCCAGCAGACTCAGCGGATCAGATACGCAGTATTTT
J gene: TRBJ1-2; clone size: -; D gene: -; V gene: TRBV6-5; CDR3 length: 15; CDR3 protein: CASSVRGGSNYGYTF; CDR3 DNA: TGTGCCAGCAGTGTACGGGGTGGCTCAAACTATGGCTACACCTTC
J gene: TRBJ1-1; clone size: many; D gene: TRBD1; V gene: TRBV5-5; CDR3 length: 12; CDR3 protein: CASSIGQVGLFF; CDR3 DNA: TGTGCCAGCAGCATCGGACAGGTCGGGCTTTTCTTT
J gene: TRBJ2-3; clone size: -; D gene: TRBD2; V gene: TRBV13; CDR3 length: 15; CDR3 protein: CASSLSGGNTDTQYF; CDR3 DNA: TGTGCCAGCAGCTTAAGCGGGGGGAACACAGATACGCAGTATTTT
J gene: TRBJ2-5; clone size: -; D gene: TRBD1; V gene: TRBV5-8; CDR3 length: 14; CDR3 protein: CASSTGQGGETQYF; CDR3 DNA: TGTGCCAGCAGCACAGGACAGGGTGGCGAGACCCAGTACTTC
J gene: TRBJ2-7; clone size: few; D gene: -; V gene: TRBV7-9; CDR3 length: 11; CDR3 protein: CASSGGPEQYF; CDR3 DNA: TGTGCCAGCAGTGGCGGTCCCGAGCAGTACTTC
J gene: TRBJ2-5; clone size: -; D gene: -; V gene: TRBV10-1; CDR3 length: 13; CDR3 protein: CASSVTPRETQYF; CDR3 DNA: TGCGCCAGCAGTGTCACCCCCCGGGAGACCCAGTACTTC
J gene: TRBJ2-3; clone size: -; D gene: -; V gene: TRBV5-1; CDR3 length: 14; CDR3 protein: CASSLDTTTDTQYF; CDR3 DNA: TGCGCCAGCAGCTTGGACACTACCACAGATACGCAGTATTTT
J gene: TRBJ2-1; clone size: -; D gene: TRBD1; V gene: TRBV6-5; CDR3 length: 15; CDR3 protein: CASSYSPAGGNEQFF; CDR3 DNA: TGTGCCAGCAGTTACTCCCCGGCAGGGGGCAATGAGCAGTTCTTC
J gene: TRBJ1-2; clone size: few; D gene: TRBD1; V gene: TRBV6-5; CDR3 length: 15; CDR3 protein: CASSSRTGYDGGYTF; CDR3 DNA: TGTGCCAGCAGTTCGCGGACAGGGTACGATGGTGGCTACACCTTC
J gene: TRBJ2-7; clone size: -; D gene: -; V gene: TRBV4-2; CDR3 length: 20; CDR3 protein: CASSQDSGEGFEGGRYEQYF; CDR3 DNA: TGTGCCAGCAGCCAAGATTCGGGAGAGGGGTTTGAGGGGGGGCGGTACGAGCAGTACTTC
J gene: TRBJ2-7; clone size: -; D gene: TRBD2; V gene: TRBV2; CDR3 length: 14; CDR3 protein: CASSGLAGVHEQYF; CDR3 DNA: TGTGCCAGCAGTGGACTAGCGGGGGTTCACGAGCAGTACTTC
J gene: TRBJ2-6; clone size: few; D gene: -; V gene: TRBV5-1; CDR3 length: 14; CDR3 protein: CASSSSSGANVLTF; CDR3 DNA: TGCGCCAGCAGTTCCAGCTCTGGGGCCAACGTCCTGACTTTC
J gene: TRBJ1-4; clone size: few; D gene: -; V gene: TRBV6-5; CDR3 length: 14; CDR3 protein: CASSYSTGDEKLFF; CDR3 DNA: TGTGCCAGCAGTTACTCGACGGGTGATGAAAAACTGTTTTTT
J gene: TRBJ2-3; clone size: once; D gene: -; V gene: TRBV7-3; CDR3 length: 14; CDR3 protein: CASSLEQNTDTQYF; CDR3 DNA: TGTGCCAGCAGCTTGGAGCAGAACACAGATACGCAGTATTTT
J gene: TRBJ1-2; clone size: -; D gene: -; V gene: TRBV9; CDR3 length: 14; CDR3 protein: CASSVYGENYGYTF; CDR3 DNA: TGTGCCAGCAGCGTGTACGGGGAAAACTATGGCTACACCTTC
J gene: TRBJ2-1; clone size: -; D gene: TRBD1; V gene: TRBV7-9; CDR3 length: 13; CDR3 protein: CASSLVGTAPPFF; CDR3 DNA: TGTGCCAGCAGCTTAGTTGGGACAGCGCCCCCATTCTTC
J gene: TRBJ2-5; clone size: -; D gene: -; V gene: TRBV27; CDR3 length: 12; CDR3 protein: CASSLEGETQYF; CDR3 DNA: TGTGCCAGCAGTTTAGAGGGAGAGACCCAGTACTTC
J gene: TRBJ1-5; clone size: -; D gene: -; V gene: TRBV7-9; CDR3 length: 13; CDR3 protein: CASSRQGNQPQHF; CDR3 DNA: TGTGCCAGCAGCCGTCAGGGAAATCAGCCCCAGCATTTT
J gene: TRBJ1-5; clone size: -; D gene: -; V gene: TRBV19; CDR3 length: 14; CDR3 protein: CASRIKEGNQPQHF; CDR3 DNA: TGTGCCAGTAGAATCAAGGAGGGCAATCAGCCCCAGCATTTT
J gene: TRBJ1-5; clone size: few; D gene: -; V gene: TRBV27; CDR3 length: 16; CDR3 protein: CASKTFLAGWYQPQHF; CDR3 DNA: TGTGCCAGCAAAACCTTCCTGGCAGGGTGGTATCAGCCCCAGCATTTT
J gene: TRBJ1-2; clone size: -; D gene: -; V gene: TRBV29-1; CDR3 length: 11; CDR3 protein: CSVQGSYGYTF; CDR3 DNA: TGCAGCGTTCAGGGCTCCTATGGCTACACCTTC
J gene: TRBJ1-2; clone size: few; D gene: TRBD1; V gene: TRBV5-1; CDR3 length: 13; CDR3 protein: CASSLGQGGGYTF; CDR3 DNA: TGCGCCAGCAGCTTGGGCCAGGGGGGCGGCTACACCTTC
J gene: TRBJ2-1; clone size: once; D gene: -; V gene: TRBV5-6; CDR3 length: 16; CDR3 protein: CASSLVIYTSYNEQFF; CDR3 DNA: TGTGCCAGCAGCTTGGTTATATACACCTCCTACAATGAGCAGTTCTTC
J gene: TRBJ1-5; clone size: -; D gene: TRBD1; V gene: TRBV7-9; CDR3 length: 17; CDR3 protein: CASSLRGQGGSNQPQHF; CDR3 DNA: TGTGCCAGCAGCTTACGTGGACAGGGGGGAAGCAATCAGCCCCAGCATTTT
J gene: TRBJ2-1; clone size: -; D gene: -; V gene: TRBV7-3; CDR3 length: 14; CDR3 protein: CASSLFVSGGEQFF; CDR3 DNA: TGTGCCAGCAGCTTATTTGTCTCCGGCGGTGAGCAGTTCTTC
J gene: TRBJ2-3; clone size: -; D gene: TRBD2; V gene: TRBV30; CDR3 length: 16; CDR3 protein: CAWSKGTGGITDTQYF; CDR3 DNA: TGTGCCTGGAGTAAAGGAACGGGGGGGATCACCGATACGCAGTATTTT
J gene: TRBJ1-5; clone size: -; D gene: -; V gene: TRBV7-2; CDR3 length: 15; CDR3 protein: CASSLDGGVSSSQHF; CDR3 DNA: TGTGCCAGCAGCTTAGATGGAGGGGTCTCTTCTTCTCAGCATTTT
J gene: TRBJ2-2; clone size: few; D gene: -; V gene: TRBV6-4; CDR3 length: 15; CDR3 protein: CASSDSSQNTGELFF; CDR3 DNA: TGTGCCAGCAGTGACTCGAGTCAGAACACCGGGGAGCTGTTTTTT
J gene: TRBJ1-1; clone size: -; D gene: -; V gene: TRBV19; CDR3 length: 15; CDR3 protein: CASSVNQGDGSEAFF; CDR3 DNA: TGTGCCAGTAGTGTCAATCAGGGTGACGGGTCTGAAGCTTTCTTT
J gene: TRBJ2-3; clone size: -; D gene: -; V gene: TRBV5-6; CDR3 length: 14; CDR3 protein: CASSPEGDADTQYF; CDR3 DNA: TGTGCCAGCAGCCCCGAGGGAGACGCGGATACGCAGTATTTT
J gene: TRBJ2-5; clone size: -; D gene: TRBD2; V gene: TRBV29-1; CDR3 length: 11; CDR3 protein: CSSGGEETQYF; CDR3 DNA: TGCAGTAGCGGGGGGGAAGAGACCCAGTACTTC
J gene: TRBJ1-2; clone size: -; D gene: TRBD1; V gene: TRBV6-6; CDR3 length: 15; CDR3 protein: CASSYSKQGALGYTF; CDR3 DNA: TGTGCCAGCAGTTACTCGAAACAGGGGGCGCTTGGCTACACCTTC
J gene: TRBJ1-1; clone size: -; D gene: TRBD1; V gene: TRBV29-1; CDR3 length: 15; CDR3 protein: CSVGVGDSLNTEAFF; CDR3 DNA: TGCAGCGTTGGAGTCGGGGACAGCCTGAACACTGAAGCTTTCTTT
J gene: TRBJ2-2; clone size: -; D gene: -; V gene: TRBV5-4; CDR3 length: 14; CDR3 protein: CASSRDTLTGELFF; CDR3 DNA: TGTGCCAGCAGCCGAGACACCCTAACCGGGGAGCTGTTTTTT
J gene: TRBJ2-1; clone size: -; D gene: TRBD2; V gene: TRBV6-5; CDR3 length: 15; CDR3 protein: CASSTTSGENNEQFF; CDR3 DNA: TGTGCCAGCAGTACGACTAGCGGGGAAAACAATGAGCAGTTCTTC
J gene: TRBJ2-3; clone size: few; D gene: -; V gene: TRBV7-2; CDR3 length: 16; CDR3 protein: CASSSLGGASTDTQYF; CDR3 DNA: TGTGCCAGCAGCTCCCTGGGGGGGGCTAGCACAGATACGCAGTATTTT
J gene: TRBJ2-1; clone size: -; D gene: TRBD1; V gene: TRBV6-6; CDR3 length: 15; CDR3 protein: CASSYRTGSYNEQFF; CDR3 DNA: TGTGCCAGCAGTTACAGGACAGGGTCCTACAATGAGCAGTTCTTC
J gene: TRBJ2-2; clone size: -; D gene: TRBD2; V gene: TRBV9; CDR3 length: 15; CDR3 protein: CASSVEAGGTGELFF; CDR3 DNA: TGTGCCAGCAGCGTAGAAGCGGGGGGCACCGGGGAGCTGTTTTTT
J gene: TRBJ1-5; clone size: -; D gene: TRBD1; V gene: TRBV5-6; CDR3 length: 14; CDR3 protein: CASSVTGRFQPQHF; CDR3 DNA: TGTGCCAGCAGCGTGACAGGGAGGTTCCAGCCCCAGCATTTT